These 7 T cell receptor beta chains were sequenced from one sample in a study of T cell responses to AZD1222 COVID-19 vaccine. Sequencing was performed with immunoSEQ multiplex PCR; in TCRdb, only in-frame clones are kept and a portion is missing. The table shows 150,000 to 200,000 clones, with roughly 91% occurring only once. Sequencing used peripheral blood, obtained 28 days after the second AZD1222 dose. The source of these receptors is an adult who received the AZD1222 COVID-19 vaccine.

The CDR3 sequence is CACGQGGYGYTF. The CDR3 DNA is TGTGCCTGCGGACAGGGAGGCTATGGCTACACCTTC. The V and J genes are TRBV28 and TRBJ1-2; 8 nucleotides line up with TRBD1. The CDR3 contains 12 residues. The germline CDR1 and CDR2 sequences are MDHEN and SYDVKM. The V and J ends lost 11 bases and 4 bases, in that order; junction bases with no gene match: 6.

The chain carries TRBV28 and TRBJ1-4; D remains unclear. The CDR3 runs to 13 residues. In germline, CDR1 is MDHEN, CDR2 SYDVKM. V shed 6 bases and J shed 6 bases, with 11 bases lying between them. The CDR3 DNA sequence: TGTGCCAGCAGCTGGACCGGGGATGAAAAACTGTTTTTT. Its translation: CASSWTGDEKLFF.

J is TRBJ2-7 and V is TRBV3-1 (or the pseudogene TRBV3-2), with D possibly TRBD2 on 6 matching bases. The CDR3 covers 15 residues. The V end was cut by 1 base, the J end by 3 bases, with 13 bases between. Germline V gene lookup returns CDR1 LGHDT and CDR2 YNNKEL (reference sequence). CDR3 amino acids: CASSQVAGLNYEQYF. The CDR3 DNA sequence: TGTGCCAGCAGCCAAGTGGCGGGACTTAACTACGAGCAGTACTTC.

The CDR3 bases are TGTGCCAGCAGTGGTGGACAGGGGCTATTTCAAGAGACCCAGTACTTC. It yields the protein CASSGGQGLFQETQYF. The chain carries TRBV6-1 and TRBJ2-5; 9 nucleotides match TRBD1. CDR3 length: 16 amino acids. Germline CDR1 is MNHNS and CDR2 is SASEGT. Trimming at V came to 4 bases and at J to 2 bases, leaving 8 bases not matched to a gene.

Comment on this clone: Other nucleotide sequences from this sample produce the same CDR3. This chain uses TRBV18 with TRBJ1-3, with a weak D call TRBD1 (5 bases). Germline V gives CDR1 KGHSH, CDR2 LQKENI. CDR3 length: 14 residues. V was pared by 4 bases and J by 3 bases, with 10 bases between. In DNA, the CDR3 is TGTGCCAGCTCACTAGGGACGGATGGAAACACCATATATTTT. It encodes CASSLGTDGNTIYF.

There are a few counts of this clone. Within the sample, other DNA sequences also encode this same CDR3. J is TRBJ2-1 and V is TRBV5-1, with 9 positions matching TRBD2. The CDR3 is 14 residues long. V gave up 3 bases and J gave up 4 bases; unmatched junction bases: 2. Per the germline V gene, CDR1 is SGHRS and CDR2 is YFSETQ. The CDR3 spells CASSSAGGYNEQFF. DNA of the CDR3: TGCGCCAGCAGCTCAGCGGGGGGATACAATGAGCAGTTCTTC.

This clone was recorded once. The V gene is TRBV7-9, the J gene TRBJ2-7; D is ambiguous. Germline CDR1 SEHNR, CDR2 FQNEAQ (reference sequence). CDR3 length equals 11 residues. Trimming took off 4 bases at V and 4 bases at J, with 5 bases between the two ends. This CDR3 is CASSSEYEQYF. The CDR3 DNA reads TGTGCCAGCAGCTCCGAATACGAGCAGTACTTC. The variable domain in full, completed from reference TRBV7-9 and TRBJ2-7, reads DTGVSQNPRHKITKRGQNVTFRCDPISEHNRLYWYRQTLGQGPEFLTYFQNEAQLEKSRLLSDRFSAERPKGSFSTLEIQRTEQGDSAMYLCASSSEYEQYFGPGTRLTVT.